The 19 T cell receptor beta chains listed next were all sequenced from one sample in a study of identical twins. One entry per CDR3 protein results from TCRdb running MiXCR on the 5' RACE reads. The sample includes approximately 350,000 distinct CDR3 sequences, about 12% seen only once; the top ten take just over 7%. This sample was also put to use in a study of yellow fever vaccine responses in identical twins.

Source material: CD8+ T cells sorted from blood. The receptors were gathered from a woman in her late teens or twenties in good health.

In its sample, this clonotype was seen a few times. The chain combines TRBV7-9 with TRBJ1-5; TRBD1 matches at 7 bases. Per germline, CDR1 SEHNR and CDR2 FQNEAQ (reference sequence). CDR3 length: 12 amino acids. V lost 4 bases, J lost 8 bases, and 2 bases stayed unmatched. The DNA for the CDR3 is TGTGCCAGCAGCTACCAGGGGGAGCCCCAGCATTTT. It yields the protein CASSYQGEPQHF.

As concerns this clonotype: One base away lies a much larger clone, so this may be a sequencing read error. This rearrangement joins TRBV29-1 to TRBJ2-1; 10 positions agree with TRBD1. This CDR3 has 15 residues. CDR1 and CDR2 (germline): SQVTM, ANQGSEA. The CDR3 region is CSVEGRDRGHNEQIF. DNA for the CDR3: TGCAGCGTTGAGGGTCGGGACAGGGGCCACAATGAGCAGATCTTC.

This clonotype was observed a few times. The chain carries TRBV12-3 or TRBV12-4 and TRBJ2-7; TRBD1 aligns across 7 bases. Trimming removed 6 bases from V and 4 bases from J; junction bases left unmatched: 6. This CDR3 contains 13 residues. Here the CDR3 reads CASRKGQTYEQYF. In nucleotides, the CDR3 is TGTGCCAGCAGAAAGGGACAGACTTACGAGCAGTACTTC.

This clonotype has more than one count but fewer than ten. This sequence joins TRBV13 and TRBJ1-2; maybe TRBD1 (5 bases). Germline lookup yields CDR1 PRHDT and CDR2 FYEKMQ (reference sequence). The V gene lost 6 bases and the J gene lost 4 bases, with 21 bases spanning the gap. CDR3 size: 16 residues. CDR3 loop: CASRISGSGGSYGYTF. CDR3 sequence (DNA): TGTGCCAGCAGGATAAGCGGGTCGGGGGGTTCCTATGGCTACACCTTC. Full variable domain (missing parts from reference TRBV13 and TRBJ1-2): AAGVIQSPRHLIKEKRETATLKCYPIPRHDTVYWYQQGPGQDPQFLISFYEKMQSDKGSIPDRFSAQQFSDYHSELNMSSLELGDSALYFCASRISGSGGSYGYTFGSGTRLTVV.

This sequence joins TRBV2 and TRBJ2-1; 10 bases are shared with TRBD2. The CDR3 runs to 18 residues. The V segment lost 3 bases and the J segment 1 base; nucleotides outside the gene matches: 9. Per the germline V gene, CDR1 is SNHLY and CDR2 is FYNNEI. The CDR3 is CASSDPASGSSSYNEQFF. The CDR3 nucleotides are TGTGCCAGCAGTGACCCCGCTAGCGGGAGCTCGTCCTACAATGAGCAGTTCTTC. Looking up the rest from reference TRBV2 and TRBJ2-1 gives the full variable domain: EPEVTQTPSHQVTQMGQEVILRCVPISNHLYFYWYRQILGQKVEFLVSFYNNEISEKSEIFDDQFSVERPDGSNFTLKIRSTKLEDSAMYFCASSDPASGSSSYNEQFFGPGTRLTVL.

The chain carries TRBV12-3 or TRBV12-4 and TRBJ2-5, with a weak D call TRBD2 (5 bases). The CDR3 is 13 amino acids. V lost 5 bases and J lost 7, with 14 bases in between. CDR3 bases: TGTGCCAGCAGTGGCGGCGGACTGGGGACCCAGTACTTC. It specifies CASSGGGLGTQYF.

CDR3 sequence: CASSSPGLAGVVFTDTQYF. The CDR3 region has the DNA TGTGCCAGCAGTAGCCCGGGACTAGCGGGAGTAGTATTCACAGATACGCAGTATTTT. V gene TRBV28 combines with J gene TRBJ2-3, with 14 positions matching TRBD2. CDR3 length: 19 residues. The germline V gene has CDR1 MDHEN and CDR2 SYDVKM. Trimming cost V 5 bases and J 2 bases; bases outside gene matches: 12. The whole variable domain, filled in from reference TRBV28 and TRBJ2-3, reads DVKVTQSSRYLVKRTGEKVFLECVQDMDHENMFWYRQDPGLGLRLIYFSYDVKMKEKGDIPEGYSVSREKKERFSLILESASTNQTSMYLCASSSPGLAGVVFTDTQYFGPGTRLTVL.

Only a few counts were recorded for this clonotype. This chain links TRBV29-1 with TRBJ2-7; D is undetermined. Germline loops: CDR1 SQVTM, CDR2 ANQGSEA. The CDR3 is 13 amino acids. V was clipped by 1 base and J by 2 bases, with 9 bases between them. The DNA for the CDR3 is TGCAGCGTTGAAGGGCAGGTGCCCTACGAGCAGTACTTC. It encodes CSVEGQVPYEQYF.

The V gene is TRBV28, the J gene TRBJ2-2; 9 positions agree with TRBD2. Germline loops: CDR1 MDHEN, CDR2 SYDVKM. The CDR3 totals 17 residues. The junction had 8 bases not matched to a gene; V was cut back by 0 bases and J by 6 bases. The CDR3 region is CASSLWLAGGVAGELFF. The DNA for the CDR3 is TGTGCCAGCAGTTTATGGTTGGCGGGGGGGGTCGCCGGGGAGCTGTTTTTT. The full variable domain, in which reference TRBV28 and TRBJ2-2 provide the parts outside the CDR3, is DVKVTQSSRYLVKRTGEKVFLECVQDMDHENMFWYRQDPGLGLRLIYFSYDVKMKEKGDIPEGYSVSREKKERFSLILESASTNQTSMYLCASSLWLAGGVAGELFFGEGSRLTVL.

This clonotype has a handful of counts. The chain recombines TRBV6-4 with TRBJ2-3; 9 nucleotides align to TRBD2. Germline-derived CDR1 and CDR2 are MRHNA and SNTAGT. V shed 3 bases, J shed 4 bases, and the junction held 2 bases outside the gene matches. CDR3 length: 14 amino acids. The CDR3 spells CASSEASGADTQYF. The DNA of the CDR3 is TGTGCCAGCAGTGAAGCTAGCGGGGCAGATACGCAGTATTTT.

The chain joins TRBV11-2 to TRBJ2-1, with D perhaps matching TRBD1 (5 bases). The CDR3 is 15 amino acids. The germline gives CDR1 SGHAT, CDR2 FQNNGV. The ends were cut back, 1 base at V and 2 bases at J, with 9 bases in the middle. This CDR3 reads CASSLVRAPYNEQFF. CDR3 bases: TGTGCCAGCAGCTTAGTCAGGGCCCCCTACAATGAGCAGTTCTTC.

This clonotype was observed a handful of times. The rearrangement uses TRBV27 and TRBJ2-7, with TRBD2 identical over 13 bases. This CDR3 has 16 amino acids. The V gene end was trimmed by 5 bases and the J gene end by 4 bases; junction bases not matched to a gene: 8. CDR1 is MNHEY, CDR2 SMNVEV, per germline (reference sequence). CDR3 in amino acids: CASSPRTSGSFYEQYF. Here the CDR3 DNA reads TGTGCCAGCAGTCCCCGGACTAGCGGGAGCTTTTACGAGCAGTACTTC.

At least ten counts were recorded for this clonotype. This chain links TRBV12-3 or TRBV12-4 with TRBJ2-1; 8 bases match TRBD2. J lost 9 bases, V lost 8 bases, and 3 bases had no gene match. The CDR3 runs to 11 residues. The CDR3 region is CASGTRSEQFF. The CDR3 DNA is TGTGCCAGCGGGACTAGGAGTGAGCAGTTCTTC.

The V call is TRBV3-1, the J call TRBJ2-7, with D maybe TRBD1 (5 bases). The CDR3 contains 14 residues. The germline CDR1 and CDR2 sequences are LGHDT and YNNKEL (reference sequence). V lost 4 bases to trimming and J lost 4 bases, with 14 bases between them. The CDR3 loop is CASSPGRPIYEQYF. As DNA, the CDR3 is TGTGCCAGCAGCCCAGGGCGACCTATTTACGAGCAGTACTTC.

The CDR3 here is CAVTTSGILDTQYF. As DNA, the CDR3 is TGTGCCGTCACAACTAGCGGGATTCTGGATACGCAGTATTTT. V gene TRBV12-3 or TRBV12-4 combines with J gene TRBJ2-3; 10 nucleotides agree with TRBD2. This CDR3 is built from 14 residues. J gave up 6 bases and V 11 bases, and 11 bases lay outside the gene matches.

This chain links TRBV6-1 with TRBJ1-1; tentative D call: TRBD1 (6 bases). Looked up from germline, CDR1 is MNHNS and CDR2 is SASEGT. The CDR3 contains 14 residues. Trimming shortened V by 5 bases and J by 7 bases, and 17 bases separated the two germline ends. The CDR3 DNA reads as TGTGCCAGCAGTCTCAGTGGAGGGGGGATTGAAGCTTTCTTT. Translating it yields CASSLSGGGIEAFF.

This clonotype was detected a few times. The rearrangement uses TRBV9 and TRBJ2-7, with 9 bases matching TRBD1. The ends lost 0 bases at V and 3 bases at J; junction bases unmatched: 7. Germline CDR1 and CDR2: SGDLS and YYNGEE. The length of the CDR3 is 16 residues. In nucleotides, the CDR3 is TGTGCCAGCAGCGTAGGTGAGACAGGGGGGGACTACGAGCAGTACTTC. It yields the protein CASSVGETGGDYEQYF.

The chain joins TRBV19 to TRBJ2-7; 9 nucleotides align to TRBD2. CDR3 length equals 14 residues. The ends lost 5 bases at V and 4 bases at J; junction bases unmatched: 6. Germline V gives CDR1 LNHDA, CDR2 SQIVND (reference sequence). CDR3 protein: CASSPRLAAYEQYF. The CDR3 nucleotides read TGTGCCAGTAGTCCCCGACTAGCGGCGTACGAGCAGTACTTC.

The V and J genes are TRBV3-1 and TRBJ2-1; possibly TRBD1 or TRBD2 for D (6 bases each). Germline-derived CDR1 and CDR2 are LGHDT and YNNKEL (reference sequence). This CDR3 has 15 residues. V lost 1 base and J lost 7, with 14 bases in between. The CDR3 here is CASSQAGGIRNEQFF. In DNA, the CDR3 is TGTGCCAGCAGCCAAGCCGGGGGCATTAGGAATGAGCAGTTCTTC.